This TCR beta chain was sequenced in a study of tumor-infiltrating lymphocytes in oesophageal squamous cell carcinoma. One entry per CDR3 protein results from TCRdb running MiXCR on the PCR reads. The sample yields 15,000 to 20,000 distinct CDR3 sequences, roughly 40% seen once. This clonotype was counted at least ten times. Germline V CDR1 and CDR2: SGHDN, FVKESK. With 3 bases removed from V and 3 bases from J, the gap between germline ends came to 11 bases. The CDR3 spans 14 residues. This receptor was taken from a male donor with esophageal squamous cell carcinoma. Sequenced input: esophageal tumor tissue. This rearrangement joins TRBV14 to TRBJ1-1; a possible D gene is TRBD1 (6 bases). The CDR3 reads CASSQGGGYTEAFF. The CDR3 nucleotides are TGTGCCAGCAGCCAGGGGGGGGGCTACACTGAAGCTTTCTTT. Full variable domain (remainder filled in from reference TRBV14 and TRBJ1-1): EAGVTQFPSHSVIEKGQTVTLRCDPISGHDNLYWYRRVMGKEIKFLLHFVKESKQDESGMPNNRFLAERTGGTYSTLKVQPAELEDSGVYFCASSQGGGYTEAFFGQGTRLTVV.